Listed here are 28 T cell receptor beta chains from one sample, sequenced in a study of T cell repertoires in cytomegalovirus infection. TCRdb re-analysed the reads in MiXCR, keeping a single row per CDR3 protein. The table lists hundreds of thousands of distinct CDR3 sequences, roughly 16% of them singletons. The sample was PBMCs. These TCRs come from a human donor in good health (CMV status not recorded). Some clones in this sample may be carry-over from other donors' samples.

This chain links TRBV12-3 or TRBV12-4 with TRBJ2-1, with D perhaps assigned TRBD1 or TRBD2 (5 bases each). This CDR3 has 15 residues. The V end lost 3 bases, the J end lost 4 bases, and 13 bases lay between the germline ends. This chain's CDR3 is CASSFWDRLYNEQFF. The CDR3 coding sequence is TGTGCCAGCAGTTTTTGGGACCGGCTGTACAATGAGCAGTTCTTC.

CDR3 nucleotides: TGCAGTGCTAGGGACAGGGCTGGGAATCAGCCCCAGCATTTT. Translated: CSARDRAGNQPQHF. The rearrangement joins TRBV20-1 to TRBJ1-5; 8 bases fit TRBD1. The CDR3 loop spans 14 amino acids. V lost 3 bases, J lost 4 bases, and 5 bases stayed unmatched. Germline CDR1 reads DFQATT; CDR2 reads SNEGSKA (reference sequence).

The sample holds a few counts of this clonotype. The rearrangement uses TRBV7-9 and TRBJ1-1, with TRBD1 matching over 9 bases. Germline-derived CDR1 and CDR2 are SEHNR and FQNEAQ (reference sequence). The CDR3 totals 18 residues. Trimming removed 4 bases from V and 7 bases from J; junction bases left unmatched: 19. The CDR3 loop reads CASSSGRIRPQTGGEAFF. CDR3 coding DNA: TGTGCCAGCAGCTCAGGTCGCATTCGACCCCAGACAGGGGGTGAAGCTTTCTTT.

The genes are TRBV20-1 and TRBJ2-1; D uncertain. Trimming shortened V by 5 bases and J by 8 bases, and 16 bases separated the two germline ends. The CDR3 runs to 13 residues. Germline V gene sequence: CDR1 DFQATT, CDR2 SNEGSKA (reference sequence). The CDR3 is CSAAHPQLDEQFF. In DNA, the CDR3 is TGCAGTGCTGCCCATCCCCAATTAGATGAGCAGTTCTTC.

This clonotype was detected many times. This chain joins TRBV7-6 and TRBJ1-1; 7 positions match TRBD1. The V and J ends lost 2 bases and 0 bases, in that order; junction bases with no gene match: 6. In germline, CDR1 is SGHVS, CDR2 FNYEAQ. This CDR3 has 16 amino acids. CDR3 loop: CASSLLTGDMNTEAFF. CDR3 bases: TGTGCCAGCAGCTTACTAACAGGGGACATGAACACTGAAGCTTTCTTT. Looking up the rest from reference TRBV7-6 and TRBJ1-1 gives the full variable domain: GAGVSQSPRYKVTKRGQDVALRCDPISGHVSLYWYRQALGQGPEFLTYFNYEAQQDKSGLPNDRFSAERPEGSISTLTIQRTEQRDSAMYRCASSLLTGDMNTEAFFGQGTRLTVV.

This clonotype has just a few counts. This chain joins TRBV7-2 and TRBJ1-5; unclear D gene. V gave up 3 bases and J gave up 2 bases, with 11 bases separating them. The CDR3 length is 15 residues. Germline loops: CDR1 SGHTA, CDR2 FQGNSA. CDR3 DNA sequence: TGTGCCAGCAGCTTCGCAGTTAATGGCAATCAGCCCCAGCATTTT. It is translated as CASSFAVNGNQPQHF.

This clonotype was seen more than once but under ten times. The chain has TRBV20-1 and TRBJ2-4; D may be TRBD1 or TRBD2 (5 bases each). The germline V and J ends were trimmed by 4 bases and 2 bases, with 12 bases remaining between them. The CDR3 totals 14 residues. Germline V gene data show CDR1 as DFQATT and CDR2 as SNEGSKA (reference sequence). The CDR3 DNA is TGCAGTGCTACCTTGGGACCTCCCAAAAACATTCAGTACTTC. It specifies CSATLGPPKNIQYF.

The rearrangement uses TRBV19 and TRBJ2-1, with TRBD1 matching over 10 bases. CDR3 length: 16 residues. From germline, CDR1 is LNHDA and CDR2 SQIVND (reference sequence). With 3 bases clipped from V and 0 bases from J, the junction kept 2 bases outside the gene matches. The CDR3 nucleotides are TGTGCCAGTAGTATCGACAGGGGGCTCTCCTACAATGAGCAGTTCTTC. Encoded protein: CASSIDRGLSYNEQFF.

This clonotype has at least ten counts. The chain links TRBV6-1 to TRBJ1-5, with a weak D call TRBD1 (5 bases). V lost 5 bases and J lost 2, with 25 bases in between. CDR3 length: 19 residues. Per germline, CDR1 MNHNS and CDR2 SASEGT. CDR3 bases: TGTGCCAGCAGTACCCGGGGCCAATCGACCCCAGAGGGCAATCAGCCCCAGCATTTT. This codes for CASSTRGQSTPEGNQPQHF.

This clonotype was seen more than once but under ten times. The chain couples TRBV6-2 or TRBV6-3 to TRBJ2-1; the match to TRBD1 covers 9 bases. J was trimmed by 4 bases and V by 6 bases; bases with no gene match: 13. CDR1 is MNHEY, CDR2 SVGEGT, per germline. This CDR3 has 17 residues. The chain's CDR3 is CASREYHRGLSYNEQFF. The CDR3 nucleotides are TGTGCCAGCAGGGAATATCACAGGGGGCTGTCGTACAATGAGCAGTTCTTC.

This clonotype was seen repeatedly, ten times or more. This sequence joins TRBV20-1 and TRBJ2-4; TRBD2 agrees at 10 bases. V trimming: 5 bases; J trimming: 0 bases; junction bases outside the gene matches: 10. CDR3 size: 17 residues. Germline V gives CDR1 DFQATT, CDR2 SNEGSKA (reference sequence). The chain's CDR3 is CSAGPIGLAVAKNIQYF. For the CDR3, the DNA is TGCAGTGCTGGACCGATCGGACTAGCGGTAGCCAAAAACATTCAGTACTTC.

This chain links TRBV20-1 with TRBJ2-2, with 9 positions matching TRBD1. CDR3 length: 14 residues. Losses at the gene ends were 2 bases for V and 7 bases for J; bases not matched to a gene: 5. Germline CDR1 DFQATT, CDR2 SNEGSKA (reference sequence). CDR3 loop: CSARSGTGNGELFF. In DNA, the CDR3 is TGCAGTGCTAGATCAGGGACAGGGAACGGGGAGCTGTTTTTT.

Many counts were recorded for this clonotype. The DNA of the CDR3 is TGTGCCAGCAGTTACAGTCACGAGCAGTACTTC. Translated, it gives CASSYSHEQYF. J is TRBJ2-7 and V is TRBV6-1; the D is unclear. CDR3 size: 11 residues. V shed 5 bases and J shed 5 bases, with 7 bases lying between them. In germline, CDR1 is MNHNS, CDR2 SASEGT.

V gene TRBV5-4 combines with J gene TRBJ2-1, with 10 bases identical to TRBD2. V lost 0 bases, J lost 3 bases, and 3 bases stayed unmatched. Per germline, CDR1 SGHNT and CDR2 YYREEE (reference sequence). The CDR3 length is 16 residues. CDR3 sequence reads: CASSLGWTSGYNEQFF. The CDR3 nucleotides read TGTGCCAGCAGCTTGGGTTGGACTAGCGGCTACAATGAGCAGTTCTTC.

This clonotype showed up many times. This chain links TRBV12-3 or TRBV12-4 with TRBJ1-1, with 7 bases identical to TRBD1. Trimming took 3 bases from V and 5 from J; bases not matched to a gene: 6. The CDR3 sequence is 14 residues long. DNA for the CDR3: TGTGCCAGCAGTTTTAGACAGGGTCTAACTGAAGCTTTCTTT. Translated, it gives CASSFRQGLTEAFF.

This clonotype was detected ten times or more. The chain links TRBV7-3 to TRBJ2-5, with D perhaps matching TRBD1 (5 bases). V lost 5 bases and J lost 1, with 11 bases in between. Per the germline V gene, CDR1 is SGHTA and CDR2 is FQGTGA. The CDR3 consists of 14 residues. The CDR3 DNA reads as TGTGCCAGCAGCCCGACAGCTTCCCAAGAGACCCAGTACTTC. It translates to CASSPTASQETQYF.

CDR3 sequence reads: CASGLVTGNTGELFF. The CDR3 DNA follows: TGTGCTAGTGGTTTGGTAACGGGAAACACCGGGGAGCTGTTTTTT. The chain carries TRBV12-5 and TRBJ2-2, with a tentative D call TRBD2 (5 bases). CDR1 LGHNT and CDR2 FRNRAP come from the germline V gene. Trimming removed 0 bases from V and 2 bases from J, with 7 bases in between. The CDR3 has 15 amino acids.

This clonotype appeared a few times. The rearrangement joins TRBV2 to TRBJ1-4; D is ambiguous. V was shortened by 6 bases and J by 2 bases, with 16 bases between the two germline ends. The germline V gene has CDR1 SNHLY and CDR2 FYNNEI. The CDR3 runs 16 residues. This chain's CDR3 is CASREYSTSTNEKLFF. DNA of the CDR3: TGTGCCAGCAGGGAGTACAGCACTTCGACTAATGAAAAACTGTTTTTT.

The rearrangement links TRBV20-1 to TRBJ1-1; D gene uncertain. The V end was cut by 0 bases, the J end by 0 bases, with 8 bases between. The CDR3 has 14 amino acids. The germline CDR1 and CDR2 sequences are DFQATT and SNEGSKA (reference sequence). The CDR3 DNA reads TGCAGTGCTAGAGATAAGCGGGTGAACACTGAAGCTTTCTTT. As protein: CSARDKRVNTEAFF.

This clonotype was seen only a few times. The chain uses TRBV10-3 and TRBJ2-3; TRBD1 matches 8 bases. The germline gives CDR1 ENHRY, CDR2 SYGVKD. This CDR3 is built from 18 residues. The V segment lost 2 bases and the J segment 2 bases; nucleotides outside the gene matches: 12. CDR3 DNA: TGTGCCATCAGTGAGCCAACCCAGGGGACAGGATTCACAGATACGCAGTATTTT. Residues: CAISEPTQGTGFTDTQYF.

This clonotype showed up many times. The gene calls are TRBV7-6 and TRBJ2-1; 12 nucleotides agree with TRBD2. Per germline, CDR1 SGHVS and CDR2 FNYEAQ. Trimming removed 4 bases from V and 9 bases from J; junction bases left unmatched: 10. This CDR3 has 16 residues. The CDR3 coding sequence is TGTGCCAGCAGCTCTTCGCCTCCGGGACTAGCGGGTGAGCAGTTCTTC. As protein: CASSSSPPGLAGEQFF.

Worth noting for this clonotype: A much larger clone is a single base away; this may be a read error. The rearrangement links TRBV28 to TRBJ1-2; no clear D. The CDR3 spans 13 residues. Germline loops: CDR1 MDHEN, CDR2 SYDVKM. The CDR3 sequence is CASILLVFRGYTF. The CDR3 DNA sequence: TGTGCCAGCATTTTACTTGTGTTTCGGGGCTACACCTTC.

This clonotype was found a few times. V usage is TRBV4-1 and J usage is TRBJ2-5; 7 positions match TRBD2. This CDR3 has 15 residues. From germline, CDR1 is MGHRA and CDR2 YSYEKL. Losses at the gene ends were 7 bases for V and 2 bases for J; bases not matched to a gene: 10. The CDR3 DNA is TGCGCCAGCACCCCTAGCGGACTACCTCAAGAGACCCAGTACTTC. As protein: CASTPSGLPQETQYF.

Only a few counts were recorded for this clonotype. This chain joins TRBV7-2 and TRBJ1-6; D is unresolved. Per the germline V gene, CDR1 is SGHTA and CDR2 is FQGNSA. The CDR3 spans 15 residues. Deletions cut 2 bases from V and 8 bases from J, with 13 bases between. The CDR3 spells CASSLIRLGDSPLHF. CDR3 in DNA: TGTGCCAGCAGCTTAATCAGGCTCGGGGATTCACCCCTCCACTTT.

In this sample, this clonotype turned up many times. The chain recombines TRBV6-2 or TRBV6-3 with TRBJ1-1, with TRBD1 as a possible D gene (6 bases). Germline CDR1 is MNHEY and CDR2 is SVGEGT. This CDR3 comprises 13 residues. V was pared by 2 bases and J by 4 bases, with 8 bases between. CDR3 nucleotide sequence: TGTGCCAGCAGTTACACGGACAGCACTGAAGCTTTCTTT. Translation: CASSYTDSTEAFF.

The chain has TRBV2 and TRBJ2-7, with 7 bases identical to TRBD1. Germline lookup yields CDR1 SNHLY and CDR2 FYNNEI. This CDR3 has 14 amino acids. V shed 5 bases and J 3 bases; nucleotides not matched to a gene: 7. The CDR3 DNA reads TGTGCCAGCAGTACTACAGGGGTTGGCTACGAGCAGTACTTC. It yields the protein CASSTTGVGYEQYF.

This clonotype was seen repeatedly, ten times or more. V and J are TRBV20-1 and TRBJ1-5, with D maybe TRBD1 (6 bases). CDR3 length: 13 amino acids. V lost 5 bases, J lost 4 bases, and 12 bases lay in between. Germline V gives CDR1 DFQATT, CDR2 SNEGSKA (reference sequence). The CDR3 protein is CSAVTGNNQPQHF. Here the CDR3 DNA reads TGCAGTGCTGTCACAGGGAATAATCAGCCCCAGCATTTT.

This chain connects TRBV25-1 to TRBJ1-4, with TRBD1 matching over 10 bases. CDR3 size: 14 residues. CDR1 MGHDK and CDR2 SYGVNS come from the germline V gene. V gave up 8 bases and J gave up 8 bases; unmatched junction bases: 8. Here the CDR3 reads CASLGRDRGEKLFF. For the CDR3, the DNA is TGTGCCAGCCTTGGGCGGGACAGGGGCGAAAAACTGTTTTTT.